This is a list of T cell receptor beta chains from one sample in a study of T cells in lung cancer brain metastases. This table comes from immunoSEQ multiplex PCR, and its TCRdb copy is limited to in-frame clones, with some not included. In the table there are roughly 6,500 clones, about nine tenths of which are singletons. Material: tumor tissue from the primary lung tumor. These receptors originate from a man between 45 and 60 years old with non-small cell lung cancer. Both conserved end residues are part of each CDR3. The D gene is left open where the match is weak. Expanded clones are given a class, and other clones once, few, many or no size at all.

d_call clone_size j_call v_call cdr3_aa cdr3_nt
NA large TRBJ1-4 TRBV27 CASSLLGRAGSHEKLFF TGTGCCAGCAGTTTATTAGGGAGGGCAGGGAGTCACGAAAAACTGTTTTTT
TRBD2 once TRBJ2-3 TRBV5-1 CASSIGTSLTDTQYF TGCGCCAGCAGCATCGGGACTAGCCTGACAGATACGCAGTATTTT
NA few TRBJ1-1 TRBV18 CASSPKPLTLGSDTEAFF TGTGCCAGCTCACCGAAACCCCTTACCCTTGGTTCAGACACTGAAGCTTTCTTT
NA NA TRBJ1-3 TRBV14 CASSQAGIGNTIYF TGTGCCAGCAGCCAAGCAGGAATTGGAAACACCATATATTTT
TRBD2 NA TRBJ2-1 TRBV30 CAWSGPLAGGHNEQFF TGTGCCTGGAGTGGGCCACTAGCGGGGGGCCACAATGAGCAGTTCTTC
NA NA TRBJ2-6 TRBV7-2 CASSLGTRGGANVLTF TGTGCCAGCAGCTTGGGCACACGGGGTGGGGCCAACGTCCTGACTTTC
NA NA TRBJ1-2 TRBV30 CAWSGAIVYGYTF TGTGCCTGGTCGGGGGCTATTGTATATGGCTACACCTTC
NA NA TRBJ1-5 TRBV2 CAIQQIENQPQHF TGTGCCATCCAGCAAATTGAAAATCAGCCCCAGCATTTT
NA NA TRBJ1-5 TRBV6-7 CASSYPRGVSGCNQPQHF TGTGCCAGCAGTTACCCGAGAGGGGTGAGCGGGTGCAATCAGCCCCAGCATTTT
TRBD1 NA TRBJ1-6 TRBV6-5 CASSYGQGASYSPLYF TGTGCCAGCAGTTATGGCCAGGGGGCGAGTTATTCACCCCTCTACTTT
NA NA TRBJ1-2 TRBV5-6 CASSFWESDYGYTF TGTGCCAGCAGCTTTTGGGAGTCTGACTATGGCTACACCTTC
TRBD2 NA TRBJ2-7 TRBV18 CASSPGGGSYEQYF TGTGCCAGCTCACCGGGCGGGGGCTCCTACGAGCAGTACTTC
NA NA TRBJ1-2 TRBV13 CASSLRGGQGVDPYGYTF TGTGCCAGCAGCTTACGGGGGGGGCAAGGGGTGGACCCATATGGCTACACCTTC
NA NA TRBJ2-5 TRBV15 CATSRDFGVSPETQYF TGTGCCACCAGCAGAGATTTCGGGGTTTCCCCAGAGACCCAGTACTTC
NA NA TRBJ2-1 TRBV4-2 CASSHPDQGYNEQFF TGTGCCAGCAGCCACCCCGACCAGGGATATAATGAGCAGTTCTTC
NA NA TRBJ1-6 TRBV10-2 CASSAYNSPLHF TGCGCCAGCAGCGCTTACAATTCACCCCTCCACTTT
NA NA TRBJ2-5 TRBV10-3 CASMRGPEETQYF TGTGCCAGTATGAGAGGACCAGAAGAGACCCAGTACTTC
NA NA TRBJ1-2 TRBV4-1 CASSQGPGVTYGYTF TGCGCCAGCAGCCAAGGTCCAGGCGTAACCTATGGCTACACCTTC
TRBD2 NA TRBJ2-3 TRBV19 CASSVSGGPADTQYF TGTGCCAGTAGTGTAAGCGGGGGCCCTGCAGATACGCAGTATTTT
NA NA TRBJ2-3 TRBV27 CASSLSRPDTQYF TGTGCCAGCAGTTTATCACGTCCAGATACGCAGTATTTT
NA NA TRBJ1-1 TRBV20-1 CSARARTEAFF TGCAGTGCTAGGGCTAGGACTGAAGCTTTCTTT
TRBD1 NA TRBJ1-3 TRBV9 CASSVGQGTGNTIYF TGTGCCAGCAGCGTAGGACAGGGGACAGGAAACACCATATATTTT
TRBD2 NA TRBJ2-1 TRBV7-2 CASSLALAGWQFF TGTGCCAGCAGCTTAGCCTTAGCGGGGTGGCAGTTCTTC
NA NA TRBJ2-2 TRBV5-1 CASSLGQYTGELFF TGCGCCAGCAGCTTGGGTCAGTACACCGGGGAGCTGTTTTTT
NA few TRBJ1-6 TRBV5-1 CASSPDSSYNSPLHF TGCGCCAGCAGCCCGGACAGCTCCTATAATTCACCCCTCCACTTT
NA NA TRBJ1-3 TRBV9 CASSVDPGSDSGNTIYF TGTGCCAGCAGCGTAGATCCAGGGTCGGACTCTGGAAACACCATATATTTT
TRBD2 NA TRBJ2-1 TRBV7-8 CASSLTSGEQFF TGTGCCAGCAGCTTAACTAGCGGGGAGCAGTTCTTC
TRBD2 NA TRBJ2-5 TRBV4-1 CASSQGRGAQETQYF TGCGCCAGCAGCCAGGGGCGGGGGGCCCAAGAGACCCAGTACTTC
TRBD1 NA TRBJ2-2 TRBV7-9 CASSTRTGAGELFF TGTGCCAGCAGCACCCGGACAGGGGCCGGGGAGCTGTTTTTT
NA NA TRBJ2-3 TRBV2 CASSVGRDTQYF TGTGCCAGCAGTGTGGGCAGAGATACGCAGTATTTT
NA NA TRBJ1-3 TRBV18 CASSLTWMSSGNTIYF TGTGCCAGCTCACTAACTTGGATGAGCTCTGGAAACACCATATATTTT
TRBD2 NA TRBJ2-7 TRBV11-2 CASSLGSGGSHEQYF TGTGCCAGCAGCTTAGGTAGCGGGGGTTCCCACGAGCAGTACTTC
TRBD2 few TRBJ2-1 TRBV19 CASSISSGAYNEQFF TGTGCCAGTAGTATTAGCAGCGGGGCTTACAATGAGCAGTTCTTC
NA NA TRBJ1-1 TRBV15 CATSSEMNTEAFF TGTGCCACCAGCAGCGAGATGAACACTGAAGCTTTCTTT
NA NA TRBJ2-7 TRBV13 CASTASGAPYEQYF TGTGCCAGCACCGCATCCGGGGCCCCCTACGAGCAGTACTTC
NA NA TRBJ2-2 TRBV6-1 CASNKNTGELFF TGTGCCAGCAATAAGAACACCGGGGAGCTGTTTTTT
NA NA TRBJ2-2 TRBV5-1 CASSSTSRNTGELFF TGCGCCAGCAGCAGTACTAGCAGGAACACCGGGGAGCTGTTTTTT